Included here is one T cell receptor (beta chain) sequence, with context. The antigen is unknown. Time point given: week 47, end of study. Each dose delivered 300 ug of mutant IDH1 20-mer peptide subcutaneously with imiquimod. The entry originates in a study of a mutant IDH1 vaccine in newly diagnosed glioma. Study-wide background: In some groups vaccination began 4-6 weeks post-radiotherapy; others received it with temozolomide. Patients arrived already treated with radiotherapy, temozolomide, or both, most having had both. The week-35 safety follow-up was V12, and the week-47 study end was V13. Treated individuals were about 60% male and approximately 40% female, averaging 40.4 years of age.

CDR1 and CDR2 (germline): ENHRY, SYGVKD. With 1 base clipped from V and 3 bases from J, the junction kept 5 bases outside the gene matches. The CDR3 runs 17 residues. The table came from immunoSEQ multiplex PCR; TCRdb's copy has only in-frame clones and leaves some out. The profile shows approximately 80,000 clones, 80% to 90% of them singletons. This chain links TRBV10-3 with TRBJ2-7, with 14 bases identical to TRBD2. Sample: PBMCs, taken from a glioma patient whose treatment included an IDH1 peptide vaccine. The receptor was derived from a man aged 35 to 55 with glioma. Here the CDR3 DNA reads TGTGCCATCAGTGAGTGGGGGACTAGCGGGAGTGACTACGAGCAGTACTTC. It yields the protein CAISEWGTSGSDYEQYF.